Listed below are T cell receptor beta chains from one sample, sequenced in a study of shared clonotypes between healthy human individuals. The assay was immunoSEQ multiplex PCR, and TCRdb's table has in-frame clones only and misses some. Of around 1.6 million clones in the sample, approximately 98% were seen once. Sequencing was carried out using naive CD4+ T cells sorted from blood. These TCRs come from a man in his thirties or forties in good health. CDR3s leave out the opening cysteine and the closing phenylalanine or tryptophan. Each record gives: CDR3 protein, V gene, J gene.

CDR3 protein: ASSRTDNEKLF
V gene: TRBV6-5
J gene: TRBJ1-4

CDR3 protein: AIGYPGGYT
V gene: TRBV19
J gene: TRBJ1-2

CDR3 protein: ASSPPNQRGRGRHTGELF
V gene: TRBV18
J gene: TRBJ2-2

CDR3 protein: AISESRGNFIYEQY
V gene: TRBV10-3
J gene: TRBJ2-7

CDR3 protein: ASGEDSGPTNTGELF
V gene: TRBV2
J gene: TRBJ2-2

CDR3 protein: ASSPTRLDGELF
V gene: TRBV18
J gene: TRBJ2-2

CDR3 protein: ASSSGVMNTEAF
V gene: TRBV9
J gene: TRBJ1-1

CDR3 protein: ASSKGRQETQY
V gene: TRBV7-7
J gene: TRBJ2-5

CDR3 protein: ASSGLADTQY
V gene: TRBV7-3
J gene: TRBJ2-3

CDR3 protein: ASSLARLGNTGELF
V gene: TRBV7-8
J gene: TRBJ2-2

CDR3 protein: ASSLYLTDTQY
V gene: TRBV7-2
J gene: TRBJ2-3

CDR3 protein: ASSPRDRDYEQY
V gene: TRBV18
J gene: TRBJ2-7

CDR3 protein: ASSTSELGAAY
V gene: TRBV28
J gene: TRBJ2-7